The 12 T cell receptor beta chains given below trace back to one sample, sequenced in a study of T cell responses to AZD1222 COVID-19 vaccine. TCRdb keeps only in-frame clones here, not all; method: immunoSEQ multiplex PCR. The data contain approximately 150,000 clones, roughly nine tenths of them singletons. This sample comprised peripheral blood, obtained 28 days after the second AZD1222 dose. The origin of the receptors is an adult who received the AZD1222 COVID-19 vaccine.

The J gene is TRBJ2-1, the V gene TRBV25-1; no reliable D call. V was clipped by 3 bases and J by 3 bases, with 15 bases between them. This CDR3 has 16 residues. Germline CDR1 is MGHDK and CDR2 is SYGVNS. The CDR3 DNA is TGTGCCAGCAGTGACTTAAGGGATGATCGCTACAATGAGCAGTTCTTC. Protein product: CASSDLRDDRYNEQFF.

The V call is TRBV12-3 or TRBV12-4, the J call TRBJ1-1; D not certain. V lost 7 bases to trimming and J lost 5 bases, with 11 bases between them. This CDR3 is 12 amino acids long. For the CDR3, the DNA is TGTGCCAGCACTCGGGATCGGACTGAAGCTTTCTTT. Translating gives CASTRDRTEAFF.

This rearrangement joins TRBV18 to TRBJ1-1; no clear D. Germline V CDR1 and CDR2: KGHSH, LQKENI. Trimming cost V 1 base and J 0 bases, with 6 bases left between them. The CDR3 is 14 residues long. CDR3 loop: CASSPRTMNTEAFF. CDR3 DNA sequence: TGTGCCAGCTCACCACGCACTATGAACACTGAAGCTTTCTTT.

The V call is TRBV5-1, the J call TRBJ2-7, with TRBD2 matching over 10 bases. CDR3 size: 14 residues. The germline CDR1 and CDR2 sequences are SGHRS and YFSETQ. The V and J ends lost 4 bases and 2 bases, in that order; junction bases with no gene match: 3. This CDR3 reads CASSVSGGPYEQYF. In DNA, the CDR3 is TGCGCCAGCAGCGTTAGCGGGGGGCCCTACGAGCAGTACTTC.

Here the CDR3 DNA reads TGTGCCAGCAGTTACGACAGGTACAATCAGCCCCAGCATTTT. This gives the protein CASSYDRYNQPQHF. The chain employs TRBV27 and TRBJ1-5; D might be TRBD1 (6 bases). Germline lookup yields CDR1 MNHEY and CDR2 SMNVEV (reference sequence). V lost 4 bases and J lost 3, with 10 bases in between. The CDR3 covers 14 residues.

J is TRBJ2-1 and V is TRBV10-3, with no clear D. The V gene lost 4 bases and the J gene lost 2 bases, with 6 bases spanning the gap. The CDR3 totals 13 residues. Germline V gene sequence: CDR1 ENHRY, CDR2 SYGVKD. CDR3 residues: CAISAAPYNEQFF. The CDR3 DNA follows: TGTGCCATCAGTGCGGCCCCCTACAATGAGCAGTTCTTC.

This chain uses TRBV7-2 with TRBJ1-6, with D unresolved. The CDR3 covers 15 residues. The germline V gene has CDR1 SGHTA and CDR2 FQGNSA. The ends were cut back, 4 bases at V and 0 bases at J, with 7 bases in the middle. The CDR3 sequence is CASSSYSSYNSPLHF. CDR3 coding DNA: TGTGCCAGCAGCTCCTATAGCTCCTATAATTCACCCCTCCACTTT.

V usage is TRBV6-2 or TRBV6-3 and J usage is TRBJ1-1, with unresolved D. The V end was cut by 3 bases, the J end by 4 bases, with 9 bases between. This CDR3 region has 13 residues. Germline V CDR1 and CDR2: MNHEY, SVGEGT. The CDR3 loop is CASSYFMGTEAFF. In DNA form, the CDR3 reads TGTGCCAGCAGTTATTTTATGGGCACTGAAGCTTTCTTT.

This chain's CDR3 is CASSPGQAFYGAFF. As DNA, the CDR3 is TGTGCCAGCAGTCCCGGACAGGCCTTTTATGGAGCTTTCTTT. V and J are TRBV27 and TRBJ1-1, with TRBD1 matching over 7 bases. Germline V gives CDR1 MNHEY, CDR2 SMNVEV (reference sequence). The V gene end was trimmed by 5 bases and the J gene end by 10 bases; junction bases not matched to a gene: 13. The CDR3 has 14 residues.

This CDR3 reads CSVAGQGADIQYF. In DNA form, the CDR3 reads TGCAGCGTCGCCGGACAGGGTGCGGACATTCAGTACTTC. This chain uses TRBV29-1 with TRBJ2-4; 8 bases map to TRBD1. This CDR3 spans 13 amino acids. The V segment lost 6 bases and the J segment 8 bases; nucleotides outside the gene matches: 9. From germline, CDR1 is SQVTM and CDR2 ANQGSEA.

The chain recombines TRBV2 with TRBJ1-6, with 8 bases matching TRBD1. CDR1 SNHLY and CDR2 FYNNEI come from the germline V gene. The trim removed 4 bases at V and 6 bases at J, leaving 5 bases unmatched. This CDR3 is 15 amino acids long. CDR3 in DNA: TGTGCCAGCAGTGGACTCAGGGGGCCTAATTCACCCCTCCACTTT. It specifies CASSGLRGPNSPLHF.

The rearrangement links TRBV29-1 to TRBJ1-2; 9 nucleotides agree with TRBD1. Germline CDR1 SQVTM, CDR2 ANQGSEA. CDR3 length: 13 residues. V gave up 7 bases and J gave up 8 bases; unmatched junction bases: 11. The CDR3 spells CSAGTGPRDGYTF. The CDR3 DNA is TGCAGCGCTGGGACAGGGCCTCGGGACGGCTACACCTTC.